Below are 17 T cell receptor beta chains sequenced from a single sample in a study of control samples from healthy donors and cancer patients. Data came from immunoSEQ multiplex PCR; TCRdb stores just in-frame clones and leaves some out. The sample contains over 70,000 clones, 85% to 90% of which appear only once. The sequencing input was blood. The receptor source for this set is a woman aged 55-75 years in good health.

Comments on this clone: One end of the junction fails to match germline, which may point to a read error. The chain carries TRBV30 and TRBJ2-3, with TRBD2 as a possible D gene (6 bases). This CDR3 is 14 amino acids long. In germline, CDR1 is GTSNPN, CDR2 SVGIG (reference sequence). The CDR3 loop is CACSGGGKADTQYF. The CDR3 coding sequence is TGTGCCTGCAGTGGCGGAGGGAAAGCAGATACGCAGTATTTT.

The CDR3 sequence is CASSKGEQYF. As DNA, the CDR3 is TGTGCCAGCAGCAAAGGAGAGCAGTACTTC. The chain couples TRBV21-1 to TRBJ2-7. TRBV21-1 is assigned pseudogene status. This CDR3 has 10 amino acids.

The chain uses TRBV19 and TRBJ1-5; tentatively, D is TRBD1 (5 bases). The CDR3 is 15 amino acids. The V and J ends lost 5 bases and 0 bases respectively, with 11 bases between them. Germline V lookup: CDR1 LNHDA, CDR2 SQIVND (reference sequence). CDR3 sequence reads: CASSVQGYSNQPQHF. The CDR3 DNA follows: TGTGCCAGTAGTGTCCAGGGTTATAGCAATCAGCCCCAGCATTTT.

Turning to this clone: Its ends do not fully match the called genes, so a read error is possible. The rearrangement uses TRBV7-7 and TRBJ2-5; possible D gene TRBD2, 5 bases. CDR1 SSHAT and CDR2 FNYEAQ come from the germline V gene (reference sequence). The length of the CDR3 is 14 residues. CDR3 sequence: CASSSARGGETQYF. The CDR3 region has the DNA TGTGCTAGCAGCTCCGCCCGGGGTGGAGAGACCCAGTACTTC.

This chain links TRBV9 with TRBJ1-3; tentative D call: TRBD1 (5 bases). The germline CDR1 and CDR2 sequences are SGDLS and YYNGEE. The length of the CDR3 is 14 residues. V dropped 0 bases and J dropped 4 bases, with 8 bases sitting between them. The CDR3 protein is CASSVGQTGNTIYF. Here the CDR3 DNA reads TGTGCCAGCAGCGTAGGACAGACCGGAAACACCATATATTTT. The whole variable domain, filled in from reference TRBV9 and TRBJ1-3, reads DSGVTQTPKHLITATGQRVTLRCSPRSGDLSVYWYQQSLDQGLQFLIQYYNGEERAKGNILERFSAQQFPDLHSELNLSSLELGDSALYFCASSVGQTGNTIYFGEGSWLTVV.

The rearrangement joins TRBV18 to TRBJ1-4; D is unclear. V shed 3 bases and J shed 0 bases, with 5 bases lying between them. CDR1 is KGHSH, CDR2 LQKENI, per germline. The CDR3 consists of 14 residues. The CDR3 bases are TGTGCCAGCTCACCTTCTACAACTAATGAAAAACTGTTTTTT. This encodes CASSPSTTNEKLFF.

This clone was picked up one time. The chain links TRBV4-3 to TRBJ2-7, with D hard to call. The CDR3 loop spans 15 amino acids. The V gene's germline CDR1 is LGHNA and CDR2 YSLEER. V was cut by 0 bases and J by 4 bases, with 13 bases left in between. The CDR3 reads CASSQDLTWGYEQYF. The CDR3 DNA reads TGCGCCAGCAGCCAAGACCTCACTTGGGGATACGAGCAGTACTTC.

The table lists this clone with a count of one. The CDR3 DNA reads TGTGCCAGCAGCGCACAGGGGGCGCAAGATACGCAGTATTTT. Protein sequence: CASSAQGAQDTQYF. The V call is TRBV7-2, the J call TRBJ2-3; 9 nucleotides agree with TRBD1. V lost 5 bases and J lost 5; bases outside the gene matches: 5. This CDR3 spans 14 amino acids. Germline V gives CDR1 SGHTA, CDR2 FQGNSA. The full variable domain, in which reference TRBV7-2 and TRBJ2-3 provide the parts outside the CDR3, is GAGVSQSPSNKVTEKGKDVELRCDPISGHTALYWYRQSLGQGLEFLIYFQGNSAPDKSGLPSDRFSAERTGGSVSTLTIQRTQQEDSAVYLCASSAQGAQDTQYFGPGTRLTVL.

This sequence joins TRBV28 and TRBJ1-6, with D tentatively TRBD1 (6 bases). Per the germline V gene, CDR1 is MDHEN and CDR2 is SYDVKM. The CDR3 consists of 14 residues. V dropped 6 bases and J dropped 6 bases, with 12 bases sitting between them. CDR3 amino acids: CASSPGQANSPLHF. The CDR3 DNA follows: TGTGCCAGCAGCCCGGGACAAGCTAATTCACCCCTCCACTTT.

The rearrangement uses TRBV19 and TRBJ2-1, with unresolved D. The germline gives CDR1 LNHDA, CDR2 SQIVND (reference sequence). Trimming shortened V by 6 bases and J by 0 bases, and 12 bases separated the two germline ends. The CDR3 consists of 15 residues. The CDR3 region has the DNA TGTGCCAGTAGAGGGCCTAAAAGCTCCTACAATGAGCAGTTCTTC. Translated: CASRGPKSSYNEQFF. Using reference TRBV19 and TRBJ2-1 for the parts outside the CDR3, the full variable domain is DGGITQSPKYLFRKEGQNVTLSCEQNLNHDAMYWYRQDPGQGLRLIYYSQIVNDFQKGDIAEGYSVSREKKESFPLTVTSAQKNPTAFYLCASRGPKSSYNEQFFGPGTRLTVL.

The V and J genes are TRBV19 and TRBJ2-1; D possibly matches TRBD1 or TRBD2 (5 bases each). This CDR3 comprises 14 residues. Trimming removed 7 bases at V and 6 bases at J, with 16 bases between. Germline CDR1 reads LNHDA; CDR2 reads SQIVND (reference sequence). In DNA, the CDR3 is TGTGCCAGTACCCAACCCGGGGCATCCAATGAGCAGTTCTTC. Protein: CASTQPGASNEQFF.

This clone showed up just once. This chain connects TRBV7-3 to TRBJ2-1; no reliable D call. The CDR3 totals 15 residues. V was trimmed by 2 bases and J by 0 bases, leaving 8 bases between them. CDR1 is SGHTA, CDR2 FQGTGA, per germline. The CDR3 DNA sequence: TGTGCCAGCAGCTTAGACTCAAGCTCCTACAATGAGCAGTTCTTC. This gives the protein CASSLDSSSYNEQFF.

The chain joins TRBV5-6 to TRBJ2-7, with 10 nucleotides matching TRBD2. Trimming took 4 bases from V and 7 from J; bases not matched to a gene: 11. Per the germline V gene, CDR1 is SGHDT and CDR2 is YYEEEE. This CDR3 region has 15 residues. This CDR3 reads CASSPLAGALGEQYF. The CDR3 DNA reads TGTGCCAGCAGCCCCCTAGCGGGGGCTCTGGGGGAGCAGTACTTC.

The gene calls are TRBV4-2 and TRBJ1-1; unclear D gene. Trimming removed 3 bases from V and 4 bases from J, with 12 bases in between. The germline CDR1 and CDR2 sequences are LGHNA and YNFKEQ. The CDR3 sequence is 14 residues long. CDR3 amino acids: CASSHRGFRTEAFF. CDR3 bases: TGTGCCAGCAGCCACCGGGGTTTTCGCACTGAAGCTTTCTTT.

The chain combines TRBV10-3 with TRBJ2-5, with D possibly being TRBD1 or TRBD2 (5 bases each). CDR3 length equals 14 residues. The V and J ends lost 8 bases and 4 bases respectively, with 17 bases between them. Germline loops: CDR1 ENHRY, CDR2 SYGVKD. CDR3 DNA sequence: TGTGCCATCGGGGGAAGGGGAGACGGAGAGACCCAGTACTTC. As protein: CAIGGRGDGETQYF.

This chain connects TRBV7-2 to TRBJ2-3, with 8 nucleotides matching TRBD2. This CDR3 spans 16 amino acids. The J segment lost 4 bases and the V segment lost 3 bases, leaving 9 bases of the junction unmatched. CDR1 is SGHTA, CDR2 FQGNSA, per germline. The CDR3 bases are TGTGCCAGCAGCTTTTCGGAGGTAGCGGGACCAGATACGCAGTATTTT. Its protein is CASSFSEVAGPDTQYF.

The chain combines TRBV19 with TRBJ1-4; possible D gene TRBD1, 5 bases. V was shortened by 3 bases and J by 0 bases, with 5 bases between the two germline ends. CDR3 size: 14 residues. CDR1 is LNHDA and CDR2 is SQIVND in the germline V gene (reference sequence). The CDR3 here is CASSMTATNEKLFF. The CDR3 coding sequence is TGTGCCAGTAGTATGACAGCAACTAATGAAAAACTGTTTTTT.